This T cell receptor beta chain was recorded in a study of T cell responses to AZD1222 COVID-19 vaccine. The CDR3 length is 15 residues. Unmatched junction bases numbered 5, after V lost 3 bases and J lost 3 bases. Germline-derived CDR1 and CDR2 are MGHDK and SYGVNS. Sequencing was performed with immunoSEQ multiplex PCR; in TCRdb, only in-frame clones are kept and a portion is missing. This sample yields some 65,000 clones, of which 79% are seen a single time; more than 20% belongs to the top ten. Sequences were derived from peripheral blood, sampled on day 0 of MenACWY control vaccination. V gene TRBV25-1 combines with J gene TRBJ2-7; 10 bases are a match to TRBD1. The origin of this receptor is an adult in good health. CDR3 DNA sequence: TGTGCCAGCAGTGATGCCGGGACAGGGGACTACGAGCAGTACTTC. Translation gives CASSDAGTGDYEQYF.